These T cell receptor beta chains were read from a single sample in a study of CD8 T cells in Susac syndrome. One entry per CDR3 protein, called by TCRdb with MiXCR from the immunoSEQ multiplex PCR reads. Among roughly 120,000 distinct CDR3 sequences listed, approximately 94% were seen once. Sequences were obtained from CD4+ T cells from PBMCs. These receptors were obtained from a human donor with multiple sclerosis. CDR3s include the opening cysteine and the closing phenylalanine or tryptophan. The D gene is left open where the match is weak. Clone size is not always given. Where it is, it says once, few, many or a class for expanded clones.

clone_size	v_call	j_call	d_call	cdr3_aa	cdr3_nt
NA	TRBV27	TRBJ2-2	NA	CASSKRGKGELFF	TGTGCCAGCAGTAAGCGAGGGAAGGGGGAGCTGTTTTTT
NA	TRBV14	TRBJ2-1	NA	CASSQGFRGEQFF	TGTGCCAGCAGCCAAGGGTTCAGGGGTGAGCAGTTCTTC
NA	TRBV3-1	TRBJ2-7	NA	CASSQVVISYEQYF	TGTGCCAGCAGCCAAGTGGTGATCTCCTACGAGCAGTACTTC
NA	TRBV25-1	TRBJ2-3	TRBD2	CASSALAGHTDTQYF	TGTGCCAGCAGTGCGCTAGCGGGACACACAGATACGCAGTATTTT
NA	TRBV10-3	TRBJ1-2	NA	CAISAGLKSNYGYTF	TGTGCCATCAGTGCCGGGCTAAAGTCTAACTATGGCTACACCTTC
few	TRBV5-1	TRBJ2-7	NA	CASSLDRRVAGHGEQYF	TGCGCCAGCAGCTTGGACAGACGTGTGGCTGGCCATGGGGAGCAGTACTTC
NA	TRBV5-6	TRBJ1-5	TRBD1	CASSLGQGAQPQHF	TGTGCCAGCAGCTTGGGACAGGGGGCGCAGCCCCAGCATTTT
NA	TRBV6-5	TRBJ2-7	TRBD1	CASSKGDRPYEQYF	TGTGCCAGCAGTAAAGGGGACAGACCCTACGAGCAGTACTTC
NA	TRBV5-6	TRBJ1-4	NA	CASSLVTTDNEKLFF	TGTGCCAGCAGCTTGGTAACGACAGATAATGAAAAACTGTTTTTT
NA	TRBV5-6	TRBJ2-3	NA	CASSLARGLGAGTQYF	TGTGCCAGCAGCTTGGCGCGTGGTCTCGGTGCGGGTACGCAGTATTTT
once	TRBV2	TRBJ1-1	NA	CASSADRNTEAFF	TGTGCCAGCAGCGCAGACAGGAACACTGAAGCTTTCTTT
NA	TRBV5-4	TRBJ2-7	TRBD2	CASSLAGGGSLYEQYF	TGTGCCAGCAGCTTGGCCGGTGGCGGGAGTCTCTACGAGCAGTACTTC
NA	TRBV5-6	TRBJ1-2	NA	CASSLDRRGGGYTF	TGTGCCAGCAGCTTGGACCGGAGGGGCGGAGGCTACACCTTC
NA	TRBV20-1	TRBJ2-1	NA	CSARPRRGKNYNEQFF	TGCAGTGCTAGACCTAGGAGGGGGAAGAACTACAATGAGCAGTTCTTC
NA	TRBV3-1	TRBJ1-1	NA	CASSPSSGSEAFF	TGTGCCAGCAGCCCTTCCTCCGGATCTGAAGCTTTCTTT
NA	TRBV19	TRBJ1-5	TRBD1	CASKDRGNQPQHF	TGTGCCAGTAAGGACAGGGGCAATCAGCCCCAGCATTTT
NA	TRBV6-5	TRBJ1-2	TRBD1	CASSLTGANGYTF	TGTGCCAGCAGTCTGACAGGGGCCAATGGCTACACCTTC
NA	TRBV5-4	TRBJ1-2	NA	CASSLARGVGYTF	TGTGCCAGCAGCTTGGCCAGGGGAGTGGGCTACACCTTC
NA	TRBV30	TRBJ2-1	NA	CAWSPSFNEQFF	TGTGCCTGGAGTCCTAGTTTCAATGAGCAGTTCTTC
NA	TRBV18	TRBJ1-5	TRBD1	CASTSKETGIQPQHF	TGTGCCAGCACATCGAAGGAGACAGGGATACAGCCCCAGCATTTT
NA	TRBV12-3/TRBV12-4	TRBJ1-5	TRBD1	CASSLSRGVGPQHF	TGTGCCAGCAGTTTAAGCAGGGGGGTCGGGCCCCAGCATTTT
NA	TRBV5-6	TRBJ1-1	NA	CASSPGQGPRGAEAFF	TGTGCCAGCAGCCCCGGGCAGGGGCCGAGGGGAGCTGAAGCTTTTTTT
NA	TRBV20-1	TRBJ1-2	TRBD1	CSASSSGGASYGYTF	TGCAGTGCTAGTTCCTCAGGGGGCGCGAGCTATGGCTACACCTTC
NA	TRBV5-5	TRBJ2-5	TRBD2	CASSPPQLAGLQETQYF	TGTGCCAGCAGCCCCCCTCAACTAGCGGGGTTACAAGAGACCCAGTACTTC
NA	TRBV12-3/TRBV12-4	TRBJ2-2	NA	CATRTLNTGELFF	TGTGCCACACGGACCTTGAACACCGGGGAGCTGTTTTTT
NA	TRBV3-1	TRBJ1-1	NA	CASSQEGRGGGAFF	TGTGCCAGCAGCCAAGAAGGAAGGGGCGGCGGAGCTTTCTTT
NA	TRBV20-1	TRBJ2-5	TRBD1	CSADGTGQETQYF	TGCAGTGCTGACGGGACAGGGCAAGAGACCCAGTACTTC
NA	TRBV20-1	TRBJ1-4	TRBD1	CSAPYRGGNEKLFF	TGCAGTGCTCCCTACAGGGGTGGAAACGAAAAACTGTTTTTT
NA	TRBV7-9	TRBJ2-7	NA	CASSPLNLDRPGEQYF	TGTGCCAGCAGCCCCCTTAACCTTGACAGGCCGGGCGAGCAGTACTTC
once	TRBV2	TRBJ1-1	NA	CATQGGGQGTEAFF	TGTGCCACCCAAGGGGGGGGCCAGGGCACTGAAGCTTTCTTT
NA	TRBV5-1	TRBJ2-1	NA	CASSLGRQVGYNEQFF	TGCGCCAGCAGCTTGGGACGACAGGTGGGATACAATGAGCAGTTCTTC
NA	TRBV27	TRBJ1-4	NA	CASSLGGREKLFF	TGTGCCAGCAGTTTAGGGGGCCGGGAAAAACTGTTTTTT
NA	TRBV5-4	TRBJ2-2	TRBD2	CASSRLAGGPPGELFF	TGTGCCAGCAGCCGATTAGCGGGAGGGCCCCCCGGGGAGCTGTTTTTT
NA	TRBV9	TRBJ2-5	NA	CASSTRTLDSQETQYF	TGTGCCAGCAGCACCCGGACACTAGACTCCCAAGAGACCCAGTACTTC
NA	TRBV3-1	TRBJ2-3	NA	CASSQEGARKDTQYF	TGTGCCAGCAGCCAAGAAGGGGCGCGGAAGGATACGCAGTATTTT
NA	TRBV28	TRBJ2-7	NA	CASSPQRGGSYEQYF	TGTGCCAGCAGTCCCCAAAGAGGAGGCTCCTACGAGCAGTACTTC
NA	TRBV28	TRBJ1-1	NA	CASSLTAEGTEAFF	TGTGCCAGCAGTTTAACGGCAGAGGGGACTGAAGCTTTCTTT
NA	TRBV6-5	TRBJ2-5	TRBD2	CASSYSGGSETQYF	TGTGCCAGCAGTTACTCGGGCGGGAGTGAGACCCAGTACTTC
NA	TRBV20-1	TRBJ1-2	TRBD1	CSAAQGAGHGYTF	TGCAGTGCTGCACAGGGGGCTGGCCATGGCTACACCTTC
NA	TRBV12-3/TRBV12-4	TRBJ2-1	NA	CASSLDGFREQFF	TGTGCCAGCAGTTTAGATGGGTTTCGTGAGCAGTTCTTC
NA	TRBV3-1	TRBJ2-7	NA	CASSQGTRTYEQYF	TGTGCCAGCAGCCAAGGGACGCGAACCTACGAGCAGTACTTC
NA	TRBV20-1	TRBJ1-2	NA	CSALVRGNYGYTF	TGCAGTGCTCTGGTCAGGGGAAACTATGGCTACACCTTC